The 6 T cell receptor beta chains presented below share a single source sample, sequenced in a study of response to subunit inactivated influenza vaccine. TCRdb called the RT-PCR reads again in MiXCR, with one record for every CDR3 protein. Here the sample spans about 800,000 distinct CDR3 sequences, about 20% being singletons. The specimen comprised PBMCs from blood, sampled roughly 5 days after vaccination. The receptors were sampled from a man aged 50-60 years who received an inactivated influenza vaccine.

The J gene is TRBJ1-1, the V gene TRBV12-3 or TRBV12-4; D is undetermined. The length of the CDR3 is 14 residues. Trimming shortened V by 7 bases and J by 1 base, and 13 bases separated the two germline ends. The CDR3 loop reads CASTSDNSNTEAFF. CDR3 in DNA: TGTGCCAGCACCTCAGACAACTCGAACACTGAAGCTTTCTTT.

This clonotype was picked up a small number of times. The CDR3 DNA reads TGTGCCAGCAGCCCACAGGGGGTCTATGAGCAGTACTTC. Its protein product is CASSPQGVYEQYF. This chain links TRBV12-3 or TRBV12-4 with TRBJ2-7; 8 positions match TRBD1. There are 13 residues in the CDR3. The junction had 8 bases not matched to a gene; V was cut back by 6 bases and J by 7 bases.

This clonotype was seen more than once but under ten times. The chain is built from TRBV20-1 and TRBJ2-2; D might be TRBD2 (5 bases). The CDR3 spans 16 residues. V was cut by 3 bases and J by 2 bases, with 16 bases left in between. The germline gives CDR1 DFQATT, CDR2 SNEGSKA (reference sequence). The CDR3 DNA reads as TGCAGTGCTAGGGATCCGGGGATGTCCAACACCGGGGAGCTGTTTTTT. This codes for CSARDPGMSNTGELFF.

This clonotype was recorded a few times. This rearrangement joins TRBV12-3 or TRBV12-4 to TRBJ2-1, with 11 bases lining up with TRBD1. With V trimmed by 6 bases and J by 6 bases, 10 bases remained unmatched. The CDR3 totals 16 residues. The CDR3 protein is CASRPGTGGKSNEQFF. In DNA, the CDR3 is TGTGCCAGCAGGCCCGGGACAGGGGGAAAAAGCAATGAGCAGTTCTTC.

This clonotype has more than one count but fewer than ten. The chain recombines TRBV7-8 with TRBJ2-2; D is uncertain. CDR1 and CDR2 (germline): SGHVS, FQNEAQ. The CDR3 sequence is 17 residues long. V was cut by 1 base and J by 1 base, with 13 bases left in between. The CDR3 DNA sequence: TGTGCCAGCAGCTTAGGGTGGCCCACCAAGAACACCGGGGAGCTGTTTTTT. Translated, it gives CASSLGWPTKNTGELFF.

This clonotype occurred a few times. This sequence joins TRBV29-1 and TRBJ2-7; 7 bases align to TRBD2. The CDR3 sequence is 11 residues long. V lost 7 bases and J lost 6; bases outside the gene matches: 6. The V gene's germline CDR1 is SQVTM and CDR2 ANQGSEA. CDR3 sequence reads: CSAGGILEQYF. In DNA form, the CDR3 reads TGCAGCGCGGGGGGTATACTCGAGCAGTACTTC.